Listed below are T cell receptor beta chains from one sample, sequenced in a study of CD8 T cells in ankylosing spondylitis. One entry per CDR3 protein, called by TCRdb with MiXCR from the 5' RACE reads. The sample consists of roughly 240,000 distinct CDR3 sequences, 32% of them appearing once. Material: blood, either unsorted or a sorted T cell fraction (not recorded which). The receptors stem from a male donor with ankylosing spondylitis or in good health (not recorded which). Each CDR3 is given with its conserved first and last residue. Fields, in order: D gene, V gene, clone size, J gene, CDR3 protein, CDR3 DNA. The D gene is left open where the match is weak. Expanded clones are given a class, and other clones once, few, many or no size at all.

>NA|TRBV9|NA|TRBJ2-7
CASSVGPTYEQYF
TGTGCCAGCAGCGTAGGCCCAACCTACGAGCAGTACTTC
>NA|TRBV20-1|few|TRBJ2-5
CSARPDTLTETQYF
TGCAGTGCTAGGCCAGATACCCTGACGGAGACCCAGTACTTC
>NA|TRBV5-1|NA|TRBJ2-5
CASSLFRAGETQYF
TGCGCCAGCAGCTTGTTCAGGGCCGGGGAGACCCAGTACTTC
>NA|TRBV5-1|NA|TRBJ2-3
CASSLGYPADTQYF
TGCGCCAGCAGCTTGGGATATCCAGCAGATACGCAGTATTTT
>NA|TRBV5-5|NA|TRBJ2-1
CASSPRGVSNNEQFF
TGTGCCAGCAGCCCCCGAGGGGTTTCAAACAATGAGCAGTTCTTC
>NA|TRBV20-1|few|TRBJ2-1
CSVDLSSYNEQFF
TGCAGTGTGGACCTTAGCTCCTACAATGAGCAGTTCTTC
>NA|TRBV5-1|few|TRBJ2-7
CASSLVTGNYEQYF
TGCGCCAGCAGCTTGGTAACAGGGAATTACGAGCAGTACTTC
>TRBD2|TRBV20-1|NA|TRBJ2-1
CSALPLSGGAYNEQFF
TGCAGTGCCCTCCCGCTTAGCGGGGGAGCCTACAATGAGCAGTTCTTC
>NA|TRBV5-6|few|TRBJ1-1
CASSLKGSEAFF
TGTGCCAGCAGCCTAAAGGGGTCTGAAGCTTTCTTT
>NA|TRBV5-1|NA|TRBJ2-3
CASSLAYGDTQYF
TGCGCCAGCAGCTTGGCCTATGGAGATACGCAGTATTTT
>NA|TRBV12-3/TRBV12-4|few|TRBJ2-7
CASSLSVRGPGIEQYF
TGTGCCAGCAGTTTGTCGGTTCGGGGACCGGGGATCGAGCAGTACTTC
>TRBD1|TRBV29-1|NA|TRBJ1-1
CSGGQGVSNTEAFF
TGCAGCGGAGGACAGGGGGTTTCGAACACTGAAGCTTTCTTT
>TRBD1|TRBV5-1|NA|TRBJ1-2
CASSWSRDRAGYGYTF
TGCGCCAGCAGCTGGTCCCGGGACAGGGCCGGCTATGGCTACACCTTC
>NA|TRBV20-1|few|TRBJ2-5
CSARDGLAQTQYF
TGCAGTGCTAGAGATGGGCTAGCCCAGACCCAGTACTTC
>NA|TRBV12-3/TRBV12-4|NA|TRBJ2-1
CASSPRRTGEQFF
TGTGCCAGCAGCCCCCGCCGAACAGGAGAGCAGTTCTTC
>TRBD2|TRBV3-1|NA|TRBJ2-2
CASSHLTSGGTGELFF
TGTGCCAGCAGCCATCTCACTAGCGGGGGCACCGGGGAGCTGTTTTTT
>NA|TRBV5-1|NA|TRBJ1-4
CASSLFRGTTNEKLFF
TGCGCCAGCAGCTTGTTCCGGGGGACAACTAATGAAAAACTGTTTTTT
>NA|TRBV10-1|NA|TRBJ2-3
CASSDPLWEAGRITDTQYF
TGCGCCAGCAGTGATCCCTTGTGGGAAGCGGGCCGGATCACAGATACGCAGTATTTT
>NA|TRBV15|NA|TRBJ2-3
CATSRGTGSTDTQYF
TGTGCCACCAGCAGAGGCACGGGTAGCACAGATACGCAGTATTTT
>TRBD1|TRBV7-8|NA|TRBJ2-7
CASSGTEGQVYEQYF
TGTGCCAGCAGCGGGACTGAGGGACAGGTCTACGAGCAGTACTTC
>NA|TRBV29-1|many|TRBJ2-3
CSAGHTDTQYF
TGCAGCGCGGGACACACAGATACGCAGTATTTT
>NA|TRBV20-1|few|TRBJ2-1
CSARDRFREGEQFF
TGCAGTGCTAGAGATCGCTTCAGGGAAGGTGAGCAGTTCTTC
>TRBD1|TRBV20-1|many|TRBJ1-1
CSARDLGQGHTEAFF
TGCAGTGCTAGAGATCTAGGACAGGGACACACTGAAGCTTTCTTT
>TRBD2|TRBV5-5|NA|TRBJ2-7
CASSLRGDNYEQYF
TGTGCCAGCAGCCTCCGGGGGGATAATTACGAGCAGTACTTC
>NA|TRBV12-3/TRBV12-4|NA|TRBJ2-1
CASSHLSSSPFF
TGTGCCAGCAGTCACCTGTCTAGCTCGCCGTTCTTC
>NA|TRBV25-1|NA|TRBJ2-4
CASSDLAKNIQYF
TGTGCCAGCAGTGACCTAGCCAAAAACATTCAGTACTTC
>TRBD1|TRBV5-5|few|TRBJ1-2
CASSPGTGGVGYGYTF
TGTGCCAGCAGCCCCGGGACAGGGGGCGTAGGCTATGGCTACACCTTC
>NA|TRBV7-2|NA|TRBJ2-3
CASSLGYGDTQYF
TGTGCCAGCAGCTTGGGATACGGGGATACGCAGTATTTT
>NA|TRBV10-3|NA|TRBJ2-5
CAISEIGETQYF
TGTGCCATCAGTGAGATCGGGGAGACCCAGTACTTC
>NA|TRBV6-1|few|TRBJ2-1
CASSRSGNNEQFF
TGTGCCAGCAGTCGCTCCGGAAACAATGAGCAGTTCTTC
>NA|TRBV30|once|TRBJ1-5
CAWSRTGTQPQHF
TGTGCCTGGAGCCGAACAGGGACTCAGCCCCAGCATTTT
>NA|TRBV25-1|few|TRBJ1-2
CASMDRSPRHGYTF
TGTGCCAGCATGGACCGAAGTCCTCGTCATGGCTACACCTTC
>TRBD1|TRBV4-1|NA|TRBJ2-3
CASSQDAGGYTDTQYF
TGCGCCAGCAGCCAAGATGCAGGGGGATACACAGATACGCAGTATTTT
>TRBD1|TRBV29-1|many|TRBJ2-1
CSVLGSSGQGRYNEQFF
TGCAGCGTTCTTGGCTCCTCGGGACAGGGCAGGTACAATGAGCAGTTCTTC
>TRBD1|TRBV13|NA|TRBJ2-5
CASTQRTGGQETQYF
TGTGCCAGCACTCAGCGGACAGGGGGCCAAGAGACCCAGTACTTC
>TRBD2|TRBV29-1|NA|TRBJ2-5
CSVEGLEETQYF
TGCAGCGTTGAGGGACTAGAAGAGACCCAGTACTTC
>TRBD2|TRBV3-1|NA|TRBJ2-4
CASSQTSGGKNIQYF
TGTGCCAGCAGCCAGACTAGCGGGGGAAAGAACATTCAGTACTTC
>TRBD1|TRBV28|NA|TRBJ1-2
CASMVSAGQGDYGYTF
TGTGCCAGCATGGTTTCGGCTGGACAGGGGGACTATGGCTACACCTTC
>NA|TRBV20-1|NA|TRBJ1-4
CSARDELRGPTNEKLFF
TGCAGTGCTAGAGATGAATTGCGGGGTCCAACTAATGAAAAACTGTTTTTT
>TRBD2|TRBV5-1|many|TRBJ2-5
CASCHGLAGVWETQYF
TGCGCCAGCTGCCACGGACTAGCGGGGGTTTGGGAGACCCAGTACTTC
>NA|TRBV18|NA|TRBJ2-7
CASSPPRQTYEQYF
TGTGCCAGCTCACCACCGAGACAGACCTACGAGCAGTACTTC
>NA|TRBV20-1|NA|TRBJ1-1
CSAPEYTEAFF
TGCAGTGCTCCAGAGTACACTGAAGCTTTCTTT
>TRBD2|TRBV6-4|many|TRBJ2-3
CASSDAGGTDTQYF
TGTGCCAGCAGTGACGCGGGGGGCACAGATACGCAGTATTTT
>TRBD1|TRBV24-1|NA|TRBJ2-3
CATRQGALDTQYF
TGTGCCACCAGGCAGGGGGCATTAGATACGCAGTATTTT